The 12 T cell receptor beta chains listed next were all sequenced from one sample in a study of blood T cell repertoires in COVID-19. Measured with immunoSEQ multiplex PCR; TCRdb has only the in-frame clones, and not every one. The table lists 150,000 to 200,000 clones, roughly 80% of them singletons. The sample taken for sequencing was peripheral blood. The receptors shown here come from a man in his 70s with acute or convalescent COVID-19.

The gene calls are TRBV25-1 and TRBJ2-3, with D tentatively TRBD2 (5 bases). Per germline, CDR1 MGHDK and CDR2 SYGVNS. Trimming cost V 3 bases and J 4 bases, with 8 bases left between them. There are 13 residues in the CDR3. The CDR3 is CASSDISADTQYF. CDR3 coding DNA: TGTGCCAGCAGTGACATTAGCGCAGATACGCAGTATTTT.

The CDR3 nucleotides read TGTGCCAGCAGGAACAGGGGCTTAACTGAAGCTTTCTTT. Its protein is CASRNRGLTEAFF. This chain connects TRBV2 to TRBJ1-1; 7 positions agree with TRBD1. Per the germline V gene, CDR1 is SNHLY and CDR2 is FYNNEI. The V segment lost 6 bases and the J segment 5 bases; nucleotides outside the gene matches: 6. CDR3 length: 13 amino acids.

As regards this clone: The sample has other DNA sequences that encode this CDR3 too. The CDR3 spells CASSRGQGYEQYF. The CDR3 nucleotides read TGTGCCAGCAGCCGGGGACAGGGCTACGAGCAGTACTTC. The chain uses TRBV7-8 and TRBJ2-7; the match to TRBD1 covers 9 bases. In germline, CDR1 is SGHVS, CDR2 FQNEAQ. The J segment lost 3 bases and the V segment lost 5 bases, leaving 2 bases of the junction unmatched. The CDR3 spans 13 residues.

The V and J genes are TRBV15 and TRBJ2-7; D is perhaps TRBD1 (5 bases). Germline V gene data show CDR1 as LNHNV and CDR2 as YYDKDF (reference sequence). This CDR3 is built from 14 residues. V lost 6 bases and J lost 6, with 18 bases in between. In DNA form, the CDR3 reads TGTGCCACCAGTTGGGGTCAGGGATCGGGCGAGCAGTACTTC. Amino acid sequence: CATSWGQGSGEQYF.

The chain joins TRBV18 to TRBJ2-3; no reliable D call. CDR1 and CDR2 (germline): KGHSH, LQKENI. Trimming cost V 0 bases and J 2 bases, with 9 bases left between them. The CDR3 runs to 15 residues. In DNA, the CDR3 is TGTGCCAGCTCACCACCGTGGCTAGACACAGATACGCAGTATTTT. As protein: CASSPPWLDTDTQYF.

The chain is built from TRBV2 and TRBJ2-3; 11 nucleotides align to TRBD2. The J segment lost 2 bases and the V segment lost 6 bases, leaving 4 bases of the junction unmatched. The V gene's germline CDR1 is SNHLY and CDR2 FYNNEI. The CDR3 sequence is 15 residues long. CDR3 amino acids: CASRLGLADTDTQYF. The DNA for the CDR3 is TGTGCCAGCAGGTTGGGACTAGCGGACACAGATACGCAGTATTTT.

The gene calls are TRBV11-3 and TRBJ2-4; no firm D call. The germline V and J ends were trimmed by 1 base and 5 bases, with 6 bases remaining between them. The CDR3 consists of 13 residues. The germline CDR1 and CDR2 sequences are SGHNT and YENEEA. CDR3 amino acids: CASSLGQENIQYF. The CDR3, as DNA: TGTGCCAGCAGCTTAGGACAAGAAAACATTCAGTACTTC.

The rearrangement joins TRBV18 to TRBJ2-3; weak D call: TRBD2 (5 bases). There are 15 residues in the CDR3. The germline V and J ends were trimmed by 3 bases and 0 bases, with 10 bases remaining between them. CDR1 KGHSH and CDR2 LQKENI come from the germline V gene. CDR3 nucleotides: TGTGCCAGCTCACCGCCGGGAACTAGCACAGATACGCAGTATTTT. The encoded protein is CASSPPGTSTDTQYF.

The chain combines TRBV18 with TRBJ2-1, with TRBD2 matching 7 bases. The CDR3 totals 15 residues. Germline values: CDR1 KGHSH, CDR2 LQKENI. V dropped 5 bases and J dropped 4; count of bases not matched to a gene: 8. CDR3 protein: CASSSSSGAYNEQFF. In DNA, the CDR3 is TGTGCCAGCTCATCTTCTAGCGGAGCGTACAATGAGCAGTTCTTC.

The chain uses TRBV18 and TRBJ2-4; D might be TRBD1 (6 bases). Between the trimmed V and J ends, which lost 2 bases and 5 bases, there was a span of 13 bases. The CDR3 spans 15 residues. Germline V gene lookup returns CDR1 KGHSH and CDR2 LQKENI. CDR3 residues: CASSPNVGAQNIQYF. The CDR3 coding sequence is TGTGCCAGCTCACCAAACGTGGGGGCGCAAAACATTCAGTACTTC.

The J gene is TRBJ2-5, the V gene TRBV19, with 12 nucleotides matching TRBD2. Germline V gene sequence: CDR1 LNHDA, CDR2 SQIVND (reference sequence). J gave up 4 bases and V 5 bases, and 5 bases lay outside the gene matches. This CDR3 is 15 amino acids long. CDR3: CASSDPGLAGETQYF. CDR3 coding DNA: TGTGCCAGTAGTGACCCGGGACTAGCGGGAGAGACCCAGTACTTC. Full variable domain (missing parts from reference TRBV19 and TRBJ2-5): DGGITQSPKYLFRKEGQNVTLSCEQNLNHDAMYWYRQDPGQGLRLIYYSQIVNDFQKGDIAEGYSVSREKKESFPLTVTSAQKNPTAFYLCASSDPGLAGETQYFGPGTRLLVL.

A single count supports this clone. The chain couples TRBV10-3 to TRBJ2-5; 9 nucleotides line up with TRBD2. CDR3 length: 15 amino acids. Germline V gene sequence: CDR1 ENHRY, CDR2 SYGVKD. The ends lost 4 bases at V and 7 bases at J; junction bases unmatched: 10. The CDR3, as DNA: TGTGCCATCAGTGTGTTGCGGGGGGGCCTCGGGACCCAGTACTTC. Its translation: CAISVLRGGLGTQYF.